These 9 T cell receptor beta chains were all obtained from the same sample, sequenced in a study of molecular identifiers for immune sequencing clone quantification. TCRdb processed the PCR reads anew with MiXCR; each CDR3 protein has one entry. This table has about 510,000 distinct CDR3 sequences, around 23% appearing once. The sample comprised naive CD8+ T cells from blood, with Jurkat cell RNA spiked in. The subset denotes: FACS-sorted CD8+CD4-CCR7+CD45RA+ naive T cells. Receptor source: a human donor in good health. Some libraries in this study had Jurkat cell RNA spiked in.

Note on this clonotype: A much larger clone differs from this one at a single base, so this may be a read error. The chain couples TRBV6-5 to TRBJ1-5, with no clear D. Per germline, CDR1 MNHEY and CDR2 SVGAGI. V was cut by 0 bases and J by 7 bases, with 13 bases left in between. This CDR3 spans 15 amino acids. Here the CDR3 reads CASSYSASEAQPQHF. The CDR3, as DNA: TGTGCCAGCAGTTACTCCGCCTCAGAGGCGCAGCCCCAGCATTTT.

On this clonotype itself: A much larger clone lies a single base off, so this may be a read error. This chain uses TRBV6-5 with TRBJ2-4, with a weak D call TRBD1 (6 bases). CDR1 and CDR2 from the germline V gene are MNHEY and SVGAGI. The CDR3 has 16 amino acids. The CDR3 DNA reads as TGTGCCAGCAGTTACCGAACAGGGCTAGCCATAAACATTCAGTACTTC. It translates to CASSYRTGLAINIQYF.

Points on this clonotype: This sequence may be a read error, since a much larger clone differs from it by one base. The genes are TRBV14 and TRBJ2-5, with D uncertain. CDR1 and CDR2 (germline): SGHDN, FVKESK. The CDR3 extends over 12 amino acids. CDR3 nucleotides: TGTGCCAGCGGCCAAGATTCCGAGACCCAGTACTTC. Translation gives CASGQDSETQYF.

This clonotype was counted only a few times. The chain links TRBV4-1 to TRBJ2-1; TRBD2 matches 11 bases. The germline CDR1 and CDR2 sequences are MGHRA and YSYEKL. V gave up 3 bases and J gave up 4 bases; unmatched junction bases: 2. There are 15 residues in the CDR3. The CDR3: CASSHLAGGYNEQFF. The CDR3 DNA reads as TGCGCCAGCAGCCACCTAGCGGGGGGATACAATGAGCAGTTCTTC.

Details on this clonotype: A much bigger clone sits one base away, suggesting this may be a read error. V and J are TRBV29-1 and TRBJ2-5, with TRBD1 matching 8 bases. Germline-derived CDR1 and CDR2 are SQVTM and ANQGSEA. The CDR3 totals 14 residues. With V trimmed by 7 bases and J by 5 bases, 12 bases remained unmatched. CDR3 in DNA: TGCAGCGCGGAAACCAGGACAGGGTCGGAGACCCAGTACTTC. This gives the protein CSAETRTGSETQYF.

This clonotype showed up many times. The chain carries TRBV29-1 and TRBJ2-7, with unresolved D. The ends were cut back, 5 bases at V and 4 bases at J, with 12 bases in the middle. This CDR3 is built from 12 residues. The V gene's germline CDR1 is SQVTM and CDR2 ANQGSEA. The chain's CDR3 is CSVSANEYEQYF. CDR3 sequence (DNA): TGCAGCGTTTCGGCCAACGAATACGAGCAGTACTTC.

The genes are TRBV2 and TRBJ2-5, with D unclear. Germline assignment: CDR1 SNHLY and CDR2 FYNNEI. With 7 bases removed from V and 0 bases from J, the gap between germline ends came to 12 bases. The CDR3 length is 14 residues. The CDR3 protein is CASNQPSYQETQYF. For the CDR3, the DNA is TGTGCCAGCAATCAGCCAAGCTACCAAGAGACCCAGTACTTC.

This clonotype was counted only a few times. A much larger clonotype is one base distant, so this may be a read error. V is TRBV7-2 and J is TRBJ1-1; D unclear. Germline CDR1 is SGHTA and CDR2 is FQGNSA. V lost 5 bases and J 8 bases, leaving 12 bases between the germline ends. This CDR3 has 12 amino acids. The CDR3 DNA is TGTGCCAGCAGCACGCCAGGCCTGGAAGCTTTCTTT. Its protein product is CASSTPGLEAFF.

CDR3 in DNA: TGTGCCAGCAGCTTACAACTAGCGGGGGCTAGCACAGATACGCAGTATTTT. Protein product: CASSLQLAGASTDTQYF. The V gene is TRBV7-9, the J gene TRBJ2-3; 11 bases match TRBD2. This CDR3 contains 17 residues. J lost 0 bases, V lost 2 bases, and 4 bases had no gene match. Germline CDR1 and CDR2: SEHNR and FQNEAQ (reference sequence).